This T cell receptor (beta chain) comes out of a study of cytomegalovirus exposure and HLA in healthy donors. Study observations and caveats: Fewer N-insertions than the approximately 680-donor mean were reportedly shown by an Asian-associated ancestry cluster in a later analysis. Earlier findings revealed that most TCR beta V segments proved productive either about 87% or about 30% of the time. Three CMV-associated chains proved CMV antigen-specific in vitro. A link between a missense DCLRE1C variant and TCR beta V- and J-gene trimming emerged from a later analysis.

This CDR3 comprises 15 residues. In germline, CDR1 is SNHLY, CDR2 FYNNEI. Losses at the gene ends were 3 bases for V and 3 bases for J; bases not matched to a gene: 5. Concerning this clone: Its target is not known.

PCR employed 60 Vbeta and 13 Jbeta primers. The protocol was immunoSEQ multiplex PCR, while the TCRdb copy is restricted to in-frame clones and leaves out a portion. The sample consists of 150,000 to 200,000 clones, roughly four fifths of them appearing once. The sample taken for sequencing was PBMCs. The clonotype comes from a man aged 30 to 39 in good health and CMV-seronegative. The chain is built from TRBV2 and TRBJ1-5; 7 bases agree with TRBD1. The CDR3 sequence: CASSDMTGFNQPQHF. As DNA, the CDR3 is TGTGCCAGCAGTGACATGACAGGGTTCAATCAGCCCCAGCATTTT.